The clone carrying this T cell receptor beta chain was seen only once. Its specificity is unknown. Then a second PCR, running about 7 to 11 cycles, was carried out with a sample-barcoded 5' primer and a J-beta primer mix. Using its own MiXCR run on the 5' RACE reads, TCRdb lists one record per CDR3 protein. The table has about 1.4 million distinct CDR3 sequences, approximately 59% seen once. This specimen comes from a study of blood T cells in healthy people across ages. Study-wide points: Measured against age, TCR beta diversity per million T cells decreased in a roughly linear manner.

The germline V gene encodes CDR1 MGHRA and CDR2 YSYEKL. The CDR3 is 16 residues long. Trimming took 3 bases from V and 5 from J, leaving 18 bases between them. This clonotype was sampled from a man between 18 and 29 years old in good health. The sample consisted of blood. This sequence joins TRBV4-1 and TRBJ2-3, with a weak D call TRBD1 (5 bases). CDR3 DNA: TGCGCCAGCAGCCAGGCCAGCGCCTTAACAGGAGATACGCAGTATTTT. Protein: CASSQASALTGDTQYF.